These 9 T cell receptor beta chains were all obtained from the same sample, sequenced in a study of blood T cell repertoires in COVID-19. TCRdb's table, derived via immunoSEQ multiplex PCR, lists solely in-frame clones and lacks some. The profile shows approximately 190,000 clones, 70% to 90% of them singletons. Material for sequencing was peripheral blood. All receptors derive from a woman in her thirties or forties who had recovered from COVID-19.

V usage is TRBV19 and J usage is TRBJ1-1; maybe TRBD1 (5 bases). This CDR3 comprises 14 residues. The V gene's germline CDR1 is LNHDA and CDR2 SQIVND (reference sequence). V was pared by 0 bases and J by 3 bases, with 8 bases between. This CDR3 is CASSIDVRDTEAFF. The DNA for the CDR3 is TGTGCCAGTAGTATAGATGTCAGGGACACTGAAGCTTTCTTT.

This chain connects TRBV19 to TRBJ1-1, with D tentatively TRBD1 (6 bases). Trimming cost V 6 bases and J 7 bases, with 12 bases left between them. The germline V gene encodes CDR1 LNHDA and CDR2 SQIVND (reference sequence). The CDR3 is 12 amino acids. The CDR3 sequence is CASRMDRSEAFF. CDR3 nucleotide sequence: TGTGCCAGTAGGATGGACAGAAGTGAAGCTTTCTTT.

V gene TRBV4-1 combines with J gene TRBJ2-4; 8 nucleotides align to TRBD1. The V gene end was trimmed by 4 bases and the J gene end by 5 bases; junction bases not matched to a gene: 4. The CDR3 is 14 residues long. CDR1 and CDR2 (germline): MGHRA, YSYEKL. This CDR3 reads CASSRQDRENIQYF. CDR3 in DNA: TGCGCCAGCAGCCGACAGGACAGGGAAAACATTCAGTACTTC.

V usage is TRBV5-1 and J usage is TRBJ1-1; a possible D gene is TRBD1 (5 bases). CDR1 is SGHRS and CDR2 is YFSETQ in the germline V gene. Trimming removed 2 bases from V and 6 bases from J, with 11 bases in between. This CDR3 comprises 13 residues. The CDR3 nucleotides read TGCGCCAGCAGCTTAGGGGATAGAGCTGAAGCTTTCTTT. Amino acids: CASSLGDRAEAFF.

This rearrangement joins TRBV9 to TRBJ1-3; TRBD1 matches at 7 bases. V dropped 3 bases and J dropped 4; count of bases not matched to a gene: 7. This CDR3 spans 15 amino acids. Germline CDR1 is SGDLS and CDR2 is YYNGEE. The CDR3 here is CASSARQGSGNTIYF. The CDR3 DNA reads TGTGCCAGCAGCGCCCGACAGGGATCAGGAAACACCATATATTTT.

The chain carries TRBV27 and TRBJ1-3; TRBD1 is a possible D gene (5 bases). V was pared by 0 bases and J by 0 bases, with 6 bases between. This CDR3 is 15 amino acids long. The germline V gene has CDR1 MNHEY and CDR2 SMNVEV (reference sequence). The CDR3 DNA reads TGTGCCAGCAGTTTATCCCAGGGCTCTGGAAACACCATATATTTT. This encodes CASSLSQGSGNTIYF.

The CDR3 sequence is CATSETGPNTGELFF. In DNA, the CDR3 is TGTGCCACCAGTGAGACAGGTCCGAACACCGGGGAGCTGTTTTTT. The chain combines TRBV24-1 with TRBJ2-2; TRBD1 might be the D (6 bases). This CDR3 region has 15 residues. Germline V gives CDR1 KGHDR, CDR2 SFDVKD. The V end lost 4 bases, the J end lost 0 bases, and 8 bases lay between the germline ends.

The genes are TRBV6-1 and TRBJ1-2, with 10 positions matching TRBD1. The CDR3 has 14 residues. V lost 2 bases to trimming and J lost 7 bases; unmatched junction nucleotides: 4. Germline CDR1 and CDR2: MNHNS and SASEGT. Here the CDR3 reads CASSEWDRGAGYTF. CDR3 DNA: TGTGCCAGCAGTGAATGGGACAGGGGAGCTGGCTACACCTTC.

Remarks on this clone: At the DNA level, this CDR3 is encoded by other sequences in the same sample as well. The rearrangement joins TRBV2 to TRBJ1-3; possibly TRBD1 for D (5 bases). The V end was cut by 1 base, the J end by 0 bases, with 10 bases between. The germline CDR1 and CDR2 sequences are SNHLY and FYNNEI. CDR3 size: 16 residues. CDR3 sequence reads: CASSEGQGNSGNTIYF. In nucleotides, the CDR3 is TGTGCCAGCAGTGAAGGTCAGGGCAACTCTGGAAACACCATATATTTT.